A single sample gave rise to the 23 T cell receptor beta chains below, sequenced in a study of blood T cell repertoires in COVID-19. Repertoires were generated with immunoSEQ multiplex PCR, while TCRdb's copy carries only in-frame clones and drops some. The table shows roughly 54,000 clones, with 85% to 90% occurring only once. The sequencing sample was made of peripheral blood. The source is a human donor in a cohort sampled during active COVID-19.

The chain employs TRBV5-4 and TRBJ2-1; 13 positions agree with TRBD2. Germline loops: CDR1 SGHNT, CDR2 YYREEE (reference sequence). The CDR3 covers 15 residues. V lost 4 bases to trimming and J lost 7 bases; unmatched junction nucleotides: 5. The CDR3 region has the DNA TGTGCCAGCAGCCCTCGACTAGCGGGGGGAAATGAGCAGTTCTTC. Translation gives CASSPRLAGGNEQFF.

This clone has just one count. CDR3 sequence: CASSGPYRYSGNTIYF. The CDR3 DNA is TGTGCCAGCAGCGGACCATACAGGTACTCTGGAAACACCATATATTTT. The chain links TRBV7-9 to TRBJ1-3; a weak D match, TRBD1 (5 bases). CDR1 is SEHNR, CDR2 FQNEAQ, per germline (reference sequence). V dropped 5 bases and J dropped 0 bases, with 14 bases sitting between them. The CDR3 consists of 16 residues.

Within the sample, this clone is medium-sized. This chain joins TRBV5-6 and TRBJ2-3; 9 nucleotides align to TRBD1. After removal of 2 bases from V and 6 bases from J, the junction contained 10 bases not matched to a gene. CDR3 length: 16 amino acids. The V gene's germline CDR1 is SGHDT and CDR2 YYEEEE. The CDR3, as DNA: TGTGCCAGCAGCTTACCCCGGACAGGGGAAAGGGATACGCAGTATTTT. This gives the protein CASSLPRTGERDTQYF. The whole variable domain, remainder taken from reference TRBV5-6 and TRBJ2-3, is DAGVTQSPTHLIKTRGQQVTLRCSPKSGHDTVSWYQQALGQGPQFIFQYYEEEERQRGNFPDRFSGHQFPNYSSELNVNALLLGDSALYLCASSLPRTGERDTQYFGPGTRLTVL.

The chain couples TRBV7-2 to TRBJ2-5; tentative D call: TRBD2 (6 bases). This CDR3 spans 14 amino acids. Trimming took off 5 bases at V and 1 base at J, with 11 bases between the two ends. Per the germline V gene, CDR1 is SGHTA and CDR2 is FQGNSA. The CDR3 reads CASSLMGGQETQYF. The CDR3 DNA sequence: TGTGCCAGCAGCCTTATGGGGGGCCAAGAGACCCAGTACTTC.

This chain links TRBV6-5 with TRBJ2-1; no clear D. Per the germline V gene, CDR1 is MNHEY and CDR2 is SVGAGI. The CDR3 extends over 11 amino acids. The V end was cut by 6 bases, the J end by 4 bases, with 4 bases between. CDR3 sequence reads: CASSVYNEQFF. The CDR3 DNA sequence: TGTGCCAGCAGCGTATACAATGAGCAGTTCTTC.

This clone was counted only a few times. V gene TRBV5-1 combines with J gene TRBJ2-5; D is unresolved. The germline V and J ends were trimmed by 2 bases and 3 bases, with 14 bases remaining between them. This CDR3 spans 15 amino acids. The germline gives CDR1 SGHRS, CDR2 YFSETQ. The CDR3 region is CASSFTPWAEETQYF. CDR3 in DNA: TGCGCCAGCAGCTTTACCCCGTGGGCAGAAGAGACCCAGTACTTC.

V gene TRBV11-2 combines with J gene TRBJ2-5, with TRBD2 identical over 9 bases. This CDR3 is built from 16 residues. V was clipped by 6 bases and J by 9 bases; unmatched bases: 17. Germline lookup yields CDR1 SGHAT and CDR2 FQNNGV. The CDR3 spells CASSPSSGRFFAAQYF. The CDR3 DNA sequence: TGTGCCAGCAGTCCTAGCAGCGGGAGGTTCTTCGCGGCCCAGTACTTC.

V is TRBV7-9 and J is TRBJ2-3; TRBD1 agrees at 8 bases. V dropped 0 bases and J dropped 3; count of bases not matched to a gene: 8. The CDR3 totals 17 residues. The germline V gene has CDR1 SEHNR and CDR2 FQNEAQ (reference sequence). The CDR3: CASSLARTGKNTDTQYF. The CDR3 nucleotides are TGTGCCAGCAGCTTAGCCCGGACAGGGAAGAATACAGATACGCAGTATTTT.

This chain uses TRBV5-5 with TRBJ1-2; D not resolved. CDR3 length: 12 residues. Per the germline V gene, CDR1 is SGHKS and CDR2 is YYEKEE (reference sequence). The V gene lost 4 bases and the J gene lost 4 bases, with 8 bases spanning the gap. This CDR3 reads CASSQNSYGYTF. In DNA, the CDR3 is TGTGCCAGCAGCCAAAACAGCTATGGCTACACCTTC.

The V and J genes are TRBV18 and TRBJ2-1, with 7 bases lining up with TRBD1. Trimming at V came to 3 bases and at J to 2 bases, leaving 10 bases not matched to a gene. The germline gives CDR1 KGHSH, CDR2 LQKENI. The CDR3 is made up of 17 amino acids. The CDR3 protein is CASSPLVLQGTYNEQFF. As DNA, the CDR3 is TGTGCCAGCTCACCGCTGGTATTACAGGGGACCTACAATGAGCAGTTCTTC.

The chain uses TRBV7-3 and TRBJ1-3, with 7 bases fitting TRBD1. In germline, CDR1 is SGHTA, CDR2 FQGTGA. CDR3 size: 17 residues. V gave up 0 bases and J gave up 2 bases; unmatched junction bases: 7. This CDR3 reads CASSLTITGETGNTIYF. CDR3 DNA sequence: TGTGCCAGCAGCTTAACCATAACAGGGGAAACTGGAAACACCATATATTTT.

The chain employs TRBV18 and TRBJ2-7, with 9 bases matching TRBD1. Germline lookup yields CDR1 KGHSH and CDR2 LQKENI. The CDR3 is 15 residues long. J gave up 2 bases and V 4 bases, and 6 bases lay outside the gene matches. CDR3 residues: CASSQGQGVTYEQYF. The CDR3 bases are TGTGCCAGCTCACAGGGACAGGGCGTAACCTACGAGCAGTACTTC.

The chain uses TRBV9 and TRBJ2-3, with TRBD2 matching over 12 bases. CDR3 length: 15 amino acids. Germline values: CDR1 SGDLS, CDR2 YYNGEE. V lost 3 bases and J lost 8; bases outside the gene matches: 7. This chain's CDR3 is CASSEASGGAGTQYF. CDR3 coding DNA: TGTGCCAGCAGCGAGGCTAGCGGGGGGGCGGGTACGCAGTATTTT.

The V gene is TRBV2, the J gene TRBJ1-6; TRBD1 is a possible D gene (5 bases). CDR1 SNHLY and CDR2 FYNNEI come from the germline V gene. Trimming took off 8 bases at V and 9 bases at J, with 11 bases between the two ends. The CDR3 spans 12 residues. The DNA of the CDR3 is TGTGCCAGCGGCAGGGTCGGTTCACCCCTCCACTTT. It yields the protein CASGRVGSPLHF.

This clone appeared a single time. The J gene is TRBJ2-7, the V gene TRBV10-1, with 8 bases lining up with TRBD1. V lost 3 bases to trimming and J lost 2 bases; unmatched junction nucleotides: 6. This CDR3 spans 15 amino acids. The V gene's germline CDR1 is WNHNN and CDR2 SYGVQD (reference sequence). CDR3 residues: CASSDDRGVTYEQYF. CDR3 DNA sequence: TGCGCCAGCAGTGATGACAGGGGCGTAACCTACGAGCAGTACTTC.

The chain joins TRBV5-4 to TRBJ1-2; TRBD1 is a possible D gene (5 bases). Germline CDR1 SGHNT, CDR2 YYREEE (reference sequence). Trimming stripped 0 bases from V and 4 bases from J, with 7 bases between. The CDR3 loop spans 13 amino acids. The CDR3 is CASSLGGGYGYTF. CDR3 in DNA: TGTGCCAGCAGCTTGGGGGGGGGCTATGGCTACACCTTC.

The J gene is TRBJ1-1, the V gene TRBV15; D unclear. The CDR3 spans 14 residues. Germline V CDR1 and CDR2: LNHNV, YYDKDF (reference sequence). V was trimmed by 0 bases and J by 0 bases, leaving 5 bases between them. The CDR3 nucleotides are TGTGCCACCAGCAGAGATCGCGTGAACACTGAAGCTTTCTTT. The encoded protein is CATSRDRVNTEAFF.

The genes are TRBV27 and TRBJ1-2; D unresolved. The CDR3 has 14 amino acids. Germline assignment: CDR1 MNHEY and CDR2 SMNVEV (reference sequence). V was trimmed by 6 bases and J by 2 bases, leaving 13 bases between them. CDR3 region: CASSQGGQNYGYTF. Written as DNA, the CDR3 is TGTGCCAGCAGCCAAGGCGGCCAGAACTATGGCTACACCTTC.

This chain uses TRBV30 with TRBJ1-2; TRBD1 aligns across 9 bases. This CDR3 spans 15 amino acids. Germline V gene data show CDR1 as GTSNPN and CDR2 as SVGIG (reference sequence). V was pared by 2 bases and J by 7 bases, with 11 bases of the junction left unmatched. CDR3 residues: CAWSRERTGASGYTF. The CDR3 DNA is TGTGCCTGGAGTCGGGAGAGGACAGGGGCTTCTGGCTACACCTTC.

The J gene is TRBJ2-7, the V gene TRBV3-1 (or the pseudogene TRBV3-2); no reliable D call. V was trimmed by 1 base and J by 2 bases, leaving 6 bases between them. The CDR3 runs to 13 residues. CDR1 and CDR2 from the germline V gene are LGHDT and YNNKEL (reference sequence). In nucleotides, the CDR3 is TGTGCCAGCAGCCAAGCCGGAGCCTACGAGCAGTACTTC. Translating it yields CASSQAGAYEQYF.

The rearrangement uses TRBV18 and TRBJ2-2; TRBD1 is a possible D gene (5 bases). This CDR3 has 15 residues. V was shortened by 6 bases and J by 4 bases, with 15 bases between the two germline ends. In germline, CDR1 is KGHSH, CDR2 LQKENI. The CDR3 is CASSLVRVGTGELFF. The CDR3 region has the DNA TGTGCCAGCTCCCTCGTCAGGGTCGGCACCGGGGAGCTGTTTTTT.

The chain links TRBV7-6 to TRBJ1-4; 9 bases align to TRBD1. Germline V gene data show CDR1 as SGHVS and CDR2 as FNYEAQ. The trim removed 5 bases at V and 0 bases at J, leaving 4 bases unmatched. The CDR3 runs 16 residues. The CDR3 DNA sequence: TGTGCCAGCAGCCGGGGACAGGGAACAACTAATGAAAAACTGTTTTTT. This translates into CASSRGQGTTNEKLFF.

V gene TRBV5-1 combines with J gene TRBJ1-2, with D unclear. This CDR3 has 14 residues. From germline, CDR1 is SGHRS and CDR2 YFSETQ. V lost 0 bases and J 6 bases, leaving 12 bases between the germline ends. CDR3 nucleotide sequence: TGCGCCAGCAGCTTGGGAGGACCGCGGGATGGCTACACCTTC. Translating gives CASSLGGPRDGYTF.